This T cell receptor beta chain appears in the sequencing data of a study of blood T cell repertoires in COVID-19. CDR1 and CDR2 from the germline V gene are MGHDK and SYGVNS. CDR3 length: 12 amino acids. V was trimmed by 4 bases and J by 3 bases, leaving 7 bases between them. Profiling relied on immunoSEQ multiplex PCR, and the TCRdb table lists in-frame clones only, not all of them. Of about 190,000 clones detected, around 85% appear once; the ten largest clones hold less than 15%. The sequencing sample was made of peripheral blood. J is TRBJ2-7 and V is TRBV25-1; D possibly corresponds to TRBD1 (6 bases). This receptor was taken from a man aged 50-60 years who had recovered from COVID-19. CDR3 nucleotide sequence: TGTGCCAGCAGTGTGACAGGCTACGAGCAGTACTTC. Its translation: CASSVTGYEQYF.